This T cell receptor (beta chain) emerged from a study of blood T cell repertoires in COVID-19. Method: immunoSEQ multiplex PCR; TCRdb's copy keeps in-frame clones and lacks some. The repertoire holds approximately 270,000 clones, under 90% seen once, with approximately 1.6% in the top ten. The CDR3 has 17 amino acids. J gave up 3 bases and V 0 bases, and 8 bases lay outside the gene matches. Per the germline V gene, CDR1 is KGHSH and CDR2 is LQKENI. This clonotype was sampled from a man aged 40-49 years who had recovered from COVID-19. V and J are TRBV18 and TRBJ1-1; 9 bases are shared with TRBD1. The specimen was PBMCs or T cells enriched from blood (not recorded which). In DNA form, the CDR3 reads TGTGCCAGCTCACCACCGACGACAGGGGGTCGGGACACTGAAGCTTTCTTT. This translates into CASSPPTTGGRDTEAFF.